These 24 T cell receptor beta chains came from one sample sequenced in a study of cytomegalovirus exposure and HLA in healthy donors. This PCR relied on a set of 60 Vbeta primers and 13 Jbeta primers. Generated by immunoSEQ multiplex PCR, the TCRdb table keeps only in-frame clones and is missing some. The sample holds fewer than 200,000 clones, less than 80% seen once. Material for sequencing was PBMCs. Every receptor here comes from a man aged 35 to 55 in good health and CMV-seronegative.

The gene calls are TRBV5-1 and TRBJ1-6, with 8 positions matching TRBD1. This CDR3 is 13 amino acids long. The germline V gene has CDR1 SGHRS and CDR2 YFSETQ. With 8 bases clipped from V and 8 bases from J, the junction kept 6 bases outside the gene matches. The CDR3 nucleotides read TGCGCCAGTGCCGACAGGGGTGATTCACCCCTCCACTTT. It codes for CASADRGDSPLHF.

V gene TRBV18 combines with J gene TRBJ2-3; D uncertain. The CDR3 runs to 13 residues. The V and J ends lost 0 bases and 6 bases respectively, with 7 bases between them. The germline V gene encodes CDR1 KGHSH and CDR2 LQKENI. The CDR3 reads CASSPPYYDTQYF. As DNA, the CDR3 is TGTGCCAGCTCACCACCTTACTATGATACGCAGTATTTT.

The J gene is TRBJ2-3, the V gene TRBV13; D is possibly TRBD2 (6 bases). The ends were cut back, 7 bases at V and 4 bases at J, with 18 bases in the middle. CDR3 length: 15 amino acids. Germline V lookup: CDR1 PRHDT, CDR2 FYEKMQ (reference sequence). CDR3 in DNA: TGTGCCAGCACGCGGGGCGCAGGGTATCCAGATACGCAGTATTTT. Protein sequence: CASTRGAGYPDTQYF.

CDR3 amino acids: CSVESLTGDLTDTQYF. CDR3 nucleotide sequence: TGCAGCGTTGAATCCTTGACAGGGGACCTCACAGATACGCAGTATTTT. This rearrangement joins TRBV29-1 to TRBJ2-3, with 8 bases aligning to TRBD1. V gave up 2 bases and J gave up 2 bases; unmatched junction bases: 9. The CDR3 consists of 16 residues. CDR1 SQVTM and CDR2 ANQGSEA come from the germline V gene.

The rearrangement links TRBV30 to TRBJ2-7, with 7 bases fitting TRBD1. Unmatched junction bases numbered 4, after V lost 3 bases and J lost 2 bases. The CDR3 has 13 amino acids. Germline CDR1 reads GTSNPN; CDR2 reads SVGIG (reference sequence). The CDR3 DNA sequence: TGTGCCTGGAGGCCCGGGACAGCCTACGAGCAGTACTTC. Translating it yields CAWRPGTAYEQYF.

This clone has a handful of counts. The chain carries TRBV6-5 and TRBJ1-6; no clear D gene. The germline V gene encodes CDR1 MNHEY and CDR2 SVGAGI. V was shortened by 4 bases and J by 5 bases, with 3 bases between the two germline ends. This CDR3 is built from 12 residues. The CDR3 spells CASSSNNSPLHF. In DNA, the CDR3 is TGTGCCAGCAGTTCCAATAATTCACCCCTCCACTTT.

Concerning this clone itself: The sample carries other DNA sequences with the same CDR3. The V and J genes are TRBV5-4 and TRBJ1-1; D remains unclear. This CDR3 contains 12 residues. The V gene's germline CDR1 is SGHNT and CDR2 YYREEE (reference sequence). V was shortened by 4 bases and J by 2 bases, with 6 bases between the two germline ends. CDR3 DNA sequence: TGTGCCAGCAGCCCCGGTAACACTGAAGCTTTCTTT. It is translated as CASSPGNTEAFF. The full variable domain, in which reference TRBV5-4 and TRBJ1-1 provide the parts outside the CDR3, is ETGVTQSPTHLIKTRGQQVTLRCSSQSGHNTVSWYQQALGQGPQFIFQYYREEENGRGNFPPRFSGLQFPNYSSELNVNALELDDSALYLCASSPGNTEAFFGQGTRLTVV.

This chain uses TRBV2 with TRBJ1-1; D is uncertain. V was trimmed by 3 bases and J by 11 bases, leaving 13 bases between them. This CDR3 spans 12 amino acids. CDR1 is SNHLY, CDR2 FYNNEI, per germline. As DNA, the CDR3 is TGTGCCAGCAGTGAGGGCCCCCACGCGGCTTTCTTT. Translating gives CASSEGPHAAFF. The full variable domain, in which reference TRBV2 and TRBJ1-1 provide the parts outside the CDR3, is EPEVTQTPSHQVTQMGQEVILRCVPISNHLYFYWYRQILGQKVEFLVSFYNNEISEKSEIFDDQFSVERPDGSNFTLKIRSTKLEDSAMYFCASSEGPHAAFFGQGTRLTVV.

V gene TRBV19 combines with J gene TRBJ1-5; D remains unclear. Trimming stripped 3 bases from V and 1 base from J, with 10 bases between. The germline V gene has CDR1 LNHDA and CDR2 SQIVND (reference sequence). This CDR3 has 15 residues. The CDR3 nucleotides are TGTGCCAGTAGTATCTCGGGCGGGAGCAATCAGCCCCAGCATTTT. Encoded protein: CASSISGGSNQPQHF.

The gene calls are TRBV9 and TRBJ1-2; possible D gene TRBD1, 6 bases. This CDR3 is built from 14 residues. Per germline, CDR1 SGDLS and CDR2 YYNGEE. The germline V and J ends were trimmed by 4 bases and 6 bases, with 16 bases remaining between them. CDR3 residues: CASSRRTALNGYTF. DNA of the CDR3: TGTGCCAGCAGCAGACGGACAGCTCTAAATGGCTACACCTTC. Full variable domain (rest looked up from reference TRBV9 and TRBJ1-2): DSGVTQTPKHLITATGQRVTLRCSPRSGDLSVYWYQQSLDQGLQFLIQYYNGEERAKGNILERFSAQQFPDLHSELNLSSLELGDSALYFCASSRRTALNGYTFGSGTRLTVV.

The rearrangement links TRBV30 to TRBJ1-2, with D hard to call. The CDR3 covers 12 residues. CDR1 and CDR2 (germline): GTSNPN, SVGIG (reference sequence). The V end was cut by 3 bases, the J end by 0 bases, with 5 bases between. The CDR3 bases are TGTGCCTGGAGGTCTGCTAACTATGGCTACACCTTC. Translated: CAWRSANYGYTF.

As DNA, the CDR3 is TGTGCCTGGAGTGTAGGACAGCCCTACACCTTC. Its protein product is CAWSVGQPYTF. This chain joins TRBV30 and TRBJ1-2, with a possible D match to TRBD1 (6 bases). Germline assignment: CDR1 GTSNPN and CDR2 SVGIG (reference sequence). This CDR3 has 11 amino acids. V gave up 0 bases and J gave up 10 bases, with 9 bases separating them.

This sequence joins TRBV7-9 and TRBJ1-1; no clear D. CDR3 length: 16 amino acids. V gave up 4 bases and J gave up 3 bases, with 18 bases separating them. In germline, CDR1 is SEHNR, CDR2 FQNEAQ (reference sequence). The CDR3 DNA is TGTGCCAGCAGCTCACCTACGGACTACTCGCACACTGAAGCTTTCTTT. Translation gives CASSSPTDYSHTEAFF.

This chain links TRBV5-1 with TRBJ2-5; TRBD1 is a possible D gene (6 bases). Trimming left V 0 bases short and J 2 bases short, with 17 bases between. The CDR3 length is 17 residues. Germline lookup yields CDR1 SGHRS and CDR2 YFSETQ. CDR3 sequence: CASSLARATGPQETQYF. CDR3 nucleotides: TGCGCCAGCAGCTTGGCACGAGCGACAGGACCTCAAGAGACCCAGTACTTC. Together with reference TRBV5-1 and TRBJ2-5, the CDR3 gives the full variable domain: KAGVTQTPRYLIKTRGQQVTLSCSPISGHRSVSWYQQTPGQGLQFLFEYFSETQRNKGNFPGRFSGRQFSNSRSEMNVSTLELGDSALYLCASSLARATGPQETQYFGPGTRLLVL.

This clone appeared a few times. The rearrangement joins TRBV27 to TRBJ2-7, with D possibly being TRBD2 (5 bases). The CDR3 sequence is 11 residues long. Germline CDR1 MNHEY, CDR2 SMNVEV (reference sequence). V lost 6 bases and J lost 7, with 10 bases in between. The CDR3 coding sequence is TGTGCCAGCAGCCAAAGGGAGGAGCAGTACTTC. Its protein is CASSQREEQYF.

This chain uses TRBV7-2 with TRBJ2-1; tentatively, D is TRBD1 (8 bases). Germline CDR1 reads SGHTA; CDR2 reads FQGNSA. Trimming took 5 bases from V and 1 from J, leaving 18 bases between them. The CDR3 spans 17 residues. The DNA of the CDR3 is TGTGCCAGCAGCCTCGACAGGGGAGGGGGGTCCTACAATGAGCAGTTCTTC. Encoded protein: CASSLDRGGGSYNEQFF.

CDR3 amino acids: CASSQGRQGINNEQFF. CDR3 DNA: TGTGCCAGCAGCCAAGGTCGTCAGGGGATCAACAATGAGCAGTTCTTC. This chain joins TRBV4-2 and TRBJ2-1, with D possibly being TRBD1 (6 bases). Germline lookup yields CDR1 LGHNA and CDR2 YNFKEQ. There are 16 residues in the CDR3. Trimming took 1 base from V and 5 from J, leaving 15 bases between them.

The genes are TRBV5-1 and TRBJ2-2; TRBD2 aligns across 14 bases. V dropped 4 bases and J dropped 1; count of bases not matched to a gene: 9. The germline gives CDR1 SGHRS, CDR2 YFSETQ. The CDR3 loop spans 19 amino acids. CDR3 loop: CASSQLGLAGAGNTGELFF. As DNA, the CDR3 is TGCGCCAGCAGCCAACTGGGACTAGCGGGGGCGGGGAACACCGGGGAGCTGTTTTTT. The variable domain in full, completed from reference TRBV5-1 and TRBJ2-2, reads KAGVTQTPRYLIKTRGQQVTLSCSPISGHRSVSWYQQTPGQGLQFLFEYFSETQRNKGNFPGRFSGRQFSNSRSEMNVSTLELGDSALYLCASSQLGLAGAGNTGELFFGEGSRLTVL.

The V and J genes are TRBV18 and TRBJ1-4; D not certain. V lost 3 bases and J 4 bases, leaving 9 bases between the germline ends. This CDR3 contains 14 residues. The germline CDR1 and CDR2 sequences are KGHSH and LQKENI. This CDR3 is CASSPREINEKLFF. The CDR3 region has the DNA TGTGCCAGCTCACCCCGGGAAATTAATGAAAAACTGTTTTTT.

The chain carries TRBV4-1 and TRBJ2-7, with TRBD2 matching over 9 bases. Germline lookup yields CDR1 MGHRA and CDR2 YSYEKL. Trimming at V came to 1 base and at J to 7 bases, leaving 8 bases not matched to a gene. The CDR3 is 15 residues long. CDR3 bases: TGCGCCAGCAGCCAAGTCGGCGGGGGGGGAGGGGAGCAGTACTTC. Amino acid sequence: CASSQVGGGGGEQYF.

The chain recombines TRBV10-1 with TRBJ2-2; D is possibly TRBD2 (6 bases). The CDR3 extends over 18 amino acids. Trimming took 1 base from V and 2 from J, leaving 17 bases between them. Germline-derived CDR1 and CDR2 are WNHNN and SYGVQD (reference sequence). The CDR3 nucleotides are TGCGCCAGCAGTGAGTTTAAAAGGGACTCTGACAACACCGGGGAGCTGTTTTTT. As protein: CASSEFKRDSDNTGELFF.

This clone was seen a single time. The chain is built from TRBV6-5 and TRBJ1-2, with D possibly TRBD1 on 6 matching bases. The V end was cut by 6 bases, the J end by 8 bases, with 16 bases between. The germline CDR1 and CDR2 sequences are MNHEY and SVGAGI. The CDR3 is 13 amino acids. The CDR3 DNA reads as TGTGCCAGCAGGGCTTCAGGGGACCGCGGCTACACCTTC. Its protein product is CASRASGDRGYTF.

This rearrangement joins TRBV6-5 to TRBJ2-3, with TRBD2 identical over 11 bases. J gave up 4 bases and V 6 bases, and 6 bases lay outside the gene matches. The CDR3 runs 15 residues. Per the germline V gene, CDR1 is MNHEY and CDR2 is SVGAGI. This CDR3 is CASSPLAGGADTQYF. In DNA, the CDR3 is TGTGCCAGCAGCCCCTTAGCGGGAGGGGCAGATACGCAGTATTTT.

This chain's CDR3 is CASSPTGGTSNEQFF. DNA of the CDR3: TGTGCCAGCAGCCCCACCGGGGGTACTTCCAATGAGCAGTTCTTC. V is TRBV6-5 and J is TRBJ2-1; D perhaps matches TRBD2 (6 bases). This CDR3 spans 15 amino acids. Trimming left V 6 bases short and J 6 bases short, with 18 bases between. Germline V gene lookup returns CDR1 MNHEY and CDR2 SVGAGI.